This T cell receptor (beta chain) was recorded in a study of T cells in Graves' hyperthyroidism and ophthalmopathy (dated by TCRdb to between 2019 and 2020). With respect to the entire study: Peripheral blood samples were taken at the time of initial diagnosis, prior to any treatment. The study also compared thyroid tissue and blood T-cell repertoires from about 6 Graves' hyperthyroidism patients. To identify TCR V-J signatures that set the groups apart, the researchers used a discovery cohort of more than 95 patients, made up of 43 with Graves' ophthalmopathy and 57 with stable Graves' hyperthyroidism. The 85 to 100 discovery patients were divided at random into training and test sets in a 7:3 ratio. The paper reports TCR Vbeta CDR3 sequencing of fewer than 150 peripheral blood samples: 40 to 45 ophthalmopathy, under 80 hyperthyroidism and around 17 progressor patients. Prospective prediction of ophthalmopathy was tested in an independent validation cohort consisting of some 19 hyperthyroidism patients and approximately 16 patients who later progressed to ophthalmopathy. After blood sampling, hyperthyroidism patients were treated with methimazole at a starting dose of 30 mg daily, and ophthalmopathy patients were treated with high-dose intravenous methylprednisolone.

The research as a whole found: Sample size was not statistically predetermined, and investigators were not blinded to group allocation. Most expanded thyroid clonotypes (frequency above 0.001) were also found in blood, which suggests that blood repertoires may mirror thyroid immune responses. A model built on a 13 V-J signature distinguished ophthalmopathy from stable hyperthyroidism, reaching approximately 89% sensitivity and about 81% specificity in cross-validation and 80%/75% in testing. During validation, the model predicted progression to ophthalmopathy a median of about 6.5 months ahead of onset, with approximately 71% sensitivity and less than 85% specificity.

Ophthalmopathy patients had moderately to severely active disease, Clinical Activity Score of at least 3, NOSPECS grade of at least 4, and duration under 3 months. Any patient with an uncontrolled infection, another autoimmune disease, pregnancy or lactation was excluded. Diagnoses were established on the basis of clinical symptoms, serum thyroxine and TRAb, thyroid ultrasound, and orbital computed tomography. Ficoll-Paque density gradient centrifugation was used to isolate PBMCs from approximately 11 ml of fresh peripheral blood. Total RNA was extracted with Trizol reagent, and quality was checked on an Agilent 2100 Bioanalyzer. This clonotype was seen repeatedly, ten times or more. This receptor's antigen is unknown. The input lacks base qualities; no much larger clone sits a single base away. TCR beta CDR3 regions were amplified from RNA transcripts. For the first round of RT-PCR on the TCR CDR3, the HTBI primer set was used together with the Qiagen OneStep RT-PCR kit. A second multiplex PCR round built the libraries, followed by size selection and purification. Libraries were sequenced paired-end with 100 bp reads on an Illumina HiSeq2000. In the source study's methods: SOAPnuke was used to process the raw data, removing reads that contained adapters or uncalled bases, had a mean Phred below 15, or lacked an exact match to the constant primer or identifier. COPE v1.2.5 was used to merge high-quality paired reads, and clonotypes were defined as unique nucleotide sequences. MiTCR v1.1 was used to align clonotypes to the IMGT TRBV, TRBD and TRBJ reference segments. Analysis was restricted to V-J combinations with a frequency above 0.0001, which covered 98% to 99.2% of repertoires. A TCS score was defined as the ratio between F50 (clonal expansion) and ExV (chaos), using BLOSUM62-based TCRdist between CDR3 peptides within each V-J. Welch's t-statistics and random forest reduced roughly 500 V-J features to fewer than 15, which were used in a naive Bayes classifier (R e1071). TCRdb redid the processing of the public reads, applying fastp at Q25 and MiXCR, and retained in-frame beta chains. Each CDR3 protein appears once, grouped with its most common genes and DNA. V and J calls and clone size were set by TCRdb, not the authors. Within this sample are 600,000 or so distinct CDR3 sequences, with about 14% of them counted one time only. The top ten hold around an eighth of the sample.

CDR1 and CDR2, looked up from the germline V gene, are MNHNS and SASEGT. V is reduced by 3 bases and J by 6 bases, leaving a spacing of 7 bases between them. The CDR3 sequence holds 12 residues, the cysteine and phenylalanine included. Here the CDR3 DNA is all that survives: 36 bases in frame from base 1. The sequenced sample consisted of blood. The chain couples TRBV6-1 to TRBJ2-3, with no reliable assignment of the D segment. The clonotype originates from a woman aged 50 to 60 with Graves' ophthalmopathy. The nucleotides read TGTGCCAGCAGTGATGTCTCGGATACGCAGTATTTT. Translated, this gives CASSDVSDTQYF.